One sample yielded the 29 T cell receptor beta chains listed below, sequenced in a study of blood T cell repertoires in COVID-19 (dated by TCRdb to the early 2020s). The method behind the library was the immunoSEQ multiplex PCR assay. TCRdb mirrors the immuneACCESS table, restricted to in-frame sequences. Some clones are absent from its copies; in checked studies, under half trace to an unresolved V gene, and the reason for the others is unknown. Present in this sample are about 50,000 clones, 65% to 80% of which were seen just once. The ten top clones hold about two fifths of the sample. Material for sequencing was peripheral blood. These receptors came from a man between 65 and 79 years old with active or convalescent COVID-19.

The chain employs TRBV7-9 and TRBJ1-1, with a tentative D call TRBD1 (5 bases). The CDR3 extends over 15 amino acids. Germline assignment: CDR1 SEHNR and CDR2 FQNEAQ (reference sequence). V was shortened by 0 bases and J by 7 bases, with 15 bases between the two germline ends. In DNA, the CDR3 is TGTGCCAGCAGCTTAGCGCGGGGCCAGGGAGGTGAAGCTTTCTTT. This gives the protein CASSLARGQGGEAFF.

This clone was observed a handful of times. The rearrangement links TRBV4-2 to TRBJ2-7; 10 bases are shared with TRBD2. The CDR3 extends over 16 amino acids. CDR1 is LGHNA and CDR2 is YNFKEQ in the germline V gene. V gave up 0 bases and J gave up 2 bases; unmatched junction bases: 4. CDR3 sequence: CASSQDASGRAYEQYF. The CDR3 bases are TGTGCCAGCAGCCAAGACGCCAGCGGGAGGGCCTACGAGCAGTACTTC.

The rearrangement links TRBV5-6 to TRBJ1-2; a possible D gene is TRBD1 (6 bases). Trimming pared 5 bases from V and 7 bases from J, leaving 15 bases between. Germline CDR1 SGHDT, CDR2 YYEEEE. The CDR3 length is 13 residues. The CDR3 spells CASRLDRHGGYTF. The CDR3 nucleotides are TGTGCCAGCAGACTTGACAGGCACGGTGGCTACACCTTC.

This sequence joins TRBV5-1 and TRBJ2-3; D is possibly TRBD1 (5 bases). The CDR3 contains 14 residues. Germline-derived CDR1 and CDR2 are SGHRS and YFSETQ. V was trimmed by 4 bases and J by 5 bases, leaving 14 bases between them. CDR3 region: CASSHPTAQDTQYF. In DNA form, the CDR3 reads TGCGCCAGCAGCCACCCGACAGCGCAAGATACGCAGTATTTT. Together with reference TRBV5-1 and TRBJ2-3, the CDR3 gives the full variable domain: KAGVTQTPRYLIKTRGQQVTLSCSPISGHRSVSWYQQTPGQGLQFLFEYFSETQRNKGNFPGRFSGRQFSNSRSEMNVSTLELGDSALYLCASSHPTAQDTQYFGPGTRLTVL.

V is TRBV28 and J is TRBJ1-3; tentative D call: TRBD1 (5 bases). Trimming removed 1 base from V and 0 bases from J, with 16 bases in between. The germline CDR1 and CDR2 sequences are MDHEN and SYDVKM. The CDR3 runs to 18 residues. The DNA for the CDR3 is TGTGCCAGCAGTTTATTGGGGACTTCGGGGCCCTCTGGAAACACCATATATTTT. The encoded protein is CASSLLGTSGPSGNTIYF.

The genes are TRBV6-5 and TRBJ1-2, with 10 bases fitting TRBD1. Losses at the gene ends were 6 bases for V and 2 bases for J; bases not matched to a gene: 6. Looked up from germline, CDR1 is MNHEY and CDR2 is SVGAGI. The CDR3 loop spans 15 amino acids. As DNA, the CDR3 is TGTGCCAGCAGCAGGTCGGGACAGGGGAACTATGGCTACACCTTC. The encoded protein is CASSRSGQGNYGYTF.

V gene TRBV6-1 combines with J gene TRBJ2-1; D gene unclear. V gave up 2 bases and J gave up 2 bases, with 7 bases separating them. Germline V gene lookup returns CDR1 MNHNS and CDR2 SASEGT. The CDR3 is 14 amino acids. CDR3 loop: CASSESSPYNEQFF. The DNA for the CDR3 is TGTGCCAGCAGTGAATCGTCCCCCTACAATGAGCAGTTCTTC.

The chain joins TRBV7-2 to TRBJ2-5; 10 bases agree with TRBD2. From germline, CDR1 is SGHTA and CDR2 FQGNSA. The V segment lost 5 bases and the J segment 4 bases; nucleotides outside the gene matches: 7. The CDR3 spans 15 residues. CDR3 region: CASSPSRTSGETQYF. The DNA of the CDR3 is TGTGCCAGCAGCCCTAGCAGGACTAGCGGAGAGACCCAGTACTTC. Drawing the rest from reference TRBV7-2 and TRBJ2-5, the complete variable domain is GAGVSQSPSNKVTEKGKDVELRCDPISGHTALYWYRQSLGQGLEFLIYFQGNSAPDKSGLPSDRFSAERTGGSVSTLTIQRTQQEDSAVYLCASSPSRTSGETQYFGPGTRLLVL.

The chain links TRBV6-6 to TRBJ2-1, with a possible D match to TRBD2 (6 bases). The CDR3 spans 17 residues. Per germline, CDR1 MNHNY and CDR2 SVGAGI (reference sequence). V lost 5 bases and J 2 bases, leaving 19 bases between the germline ends. CDR3: CASSPPYRGNPYNEQFF. CDR3 DNA sequence: TGTGCCAGCAGTCCGCCCTACCGGGGGAACCCCTACAATGAGCAGTTCTTC.

V and J are TRBV7-2 and TRBJ2-1; the match to TRBD1 covers 7 bases. Germline V gene data show CDR1 as SGHTA and CDR2 as FQGNSA. Trimming took 4 bases from V and 3 from J; bases not matched to a gene: 3. CDR3 length equals 14 residues. CDR3 region: CASSSGQIYNEQFF. CDR3 nucleotides: TGTGCCAGCAGCTCGGGACAGATCTACAATGAGCAGTTCTTC.

V is TRBV3-1 (or the pseudogene TRBV3-2) and J is TRBJ1-4, with D maybe TRBD1 (5 bases). The V gene's germline CDR1 is LGHDT and CDR2 YNNKEL (reference sequence). This CDR3 has 18 amino acids. Trimming cost V 0 bases and J 3 bases, with 17 bases left between them. CDR3 residues: CASSQDRMGGWANEKLFF. The CDR3 DNA is TGTGCCAGCAGCCAAGATCGGATGGGGGGTTGGGCTAATGAAAAACTGTTTTTT.

This clone was detected only a few times. Compared with germline, one end of the junction differs, possibly owing to a read error. The chain has TRBV28 and TRBJ2-7; D is undetermined. From germline, CDR1 is MDHEN and CDR2 SYDVKM. The CDR3 totals 11 residues. The CDR3 nucleotides read TGTGCCAGCAGTTCCTCCCACGAGCAGTACTTC. Protein sequence: CASSSSHEQYF.

This clone came up once. V and J are TRBV5-6 and TRBJ2-4; TRBD1 might be the D (5 bases). CDR1 SGHDT and CDR2 YYEEEE come from the germline V gene. The CDR3 has 14 amino acids. V lost 5 bases and J lost 7, with 16 bases in between. CDR3 protein: CASSSIFSGNIQYF. As DNA, the CDR3 is TGTGCCAGCAGTTCCATATTCTCAGGGAACATTCAGTACTTC.

V and J are TRBV9 and TRBJ1-6, with 8 bases that match TRBD1. The germline V gene encodes CDR1 SGDLS and CDR2 YYNGEE. CDR3 length: 16 amino acids. V was pared by 4 bases and J by 0 bases, with 3 bases of the junction left unmatched. The CDR3 DNA reads as TGTGCCAGCAGCCCTGGACAGGGCTCCTATAATTCACCCCTCCACTTT. Amino acids: CASSPGQGSYNSPLHF. Looking up the rest from reference TRBV9 and TRBJ1-6 gives the full variable domain: DSGVTQTPKHLITATGQRVTLRCSPRSGDLSVYWYQQSLDQGLQFLIQYYNGEERAKGNILERFSAQQFPDLHSELNLSSLELGDSALYFCASSPGQGSYNSPLHFGNGTRLTVT.

V usage is TRBV30 and J usage is TRBJ2-3, with 7 bases matching TRBD2. V lost 7 bases to trimming and J lost 2 bases; unmatched junction nucleotides: 15. CDR3 length: 16 amino acids. Per germline, CDR1 GTSNPN and CDR2 SVGIG (reference sequence). CDR3 coding DNA: TGTGCCTCTACTAACGCTGGGGGGGGGAACACAGATACGCAGTATTTT. This encodes CASTNAGGGNTDTQYF.

This rearrangement joins TRBV4-1 to TRBJ2-5; D is possibly TRBD2 (5 bases). This CDR3 is 13 amino acids long. V lost 2 bases, J lost 5 bases, and 9 bases lay in between. CDR1 MGHRA and CDR2 YSYEKL come from the germline V gene. In DNA form, the CDR3 reads TGCGCCAGCAGCCAATTCAGAGGGGAGACCCAGTACTTC. This encodes CASSQFRGETQYF.

V gene TRBV1 combines with J gene TRBJ1-2; the D call TRBD1 from the table was never checked on the DNA. TRBV1 is a pseudogene locus. The CDR3 runs to 19 residues. The CDR3 DNA follows: TGCACCAGCAGCCAAAATACCCCCAGGGACAGCCCCGCTAACTATGGCTACACCTTC. Translated: CTSSQNTPRDSPANYGYTF.

This chain uses TRBV18 with TRBJ2-3; D not resolved. The germline V and J ends were trimmed by 3 bases and 4 bases, with 8 bases remaining between them. Germline CDR1 KGHSH, CDR2 LQKENI. The CDR3 sequence is 13 residues long. The CDR3 bases are TGTGCCAGCTCACCCCTCCCCGCAGATACGCAGTATTTT. It encodes CASSPLPADTQYF.

The CDR3 nucleotides are TGTGCCAGCAGCTCGACAGATAGGCAAGAGACCCAGTACTTC. Residues: CASSSTDRQETQYF. This chain connects TRBV7-9 to TRBJ2-5, with D possibly TRBD1 on 5 matching bases. CDR3 length: 14 amino acids. V lost 4 bases to trimming and J lost 2 bases, with 11 bases between them. CDR1 and CDR2 (germline): SEHNR, FQNEAQ (reference sequence).

V gene TRBV29-1 combines with J gene TRBJ1-2; D unclear. CDR3 length: 13 amino acids. Germline V gene lookup returns CDR1 SQVTM and CDR2 ANQGSEA. Trimming stripped 6 bases from V and 5 bases from J, with 16 bases between. The CDR3 loop is CSVRLEAGYGYTF. The CDR3 coding sequence is TGCAGCGTGCGATTGGAGGCAGGATATGGCTACACCTTC. Supplemented by reference TRBV29-1 and TRBJ1-2, the full variable domain reads SAVISQKPSRDICQRGTSLTIQCQVDSQVTMMFWYRQQPGQSLTLIATANQGSEATYESGFVIDKFPISRPNLTFSTLTVSNMSPEDSSIYLCSVRLEAGYGYTFGSGTRLTVV.

The chain joins TRBV10-3 to TRBJ1-1; 8 bases match TRBD1. CDR3 length: 15 amino acids. The J segment lost 1 base and the V segment lost 9 bases, leaving 10 bases of the junction unmatched. From germline, CDR1 is ENHRY and CDR2 SYGVKD. The CDR3 reads CAISGQGNRNTEAFF. The CDR3, as DNA: TGTGCCATTTCCGGACAGGGTAATCGGAACACTGAAGCTTTCTTT.

The chain employs TRBV7-8 and TRBJ2-3; TRBD2 might be the D (6 bases). The CDR3 length is 14 residues. V was trimmed by 5 bases and J by 3 bases, leaving 12 bases between them. The V gene's germline CDR1 is SGHVS and CDR2 FQNEAQ. The CDR3 sequence: CASSVEGRTDTQYF. CDR3 bases: TGTGCCAGCAGCGTCGAGGGGAGGACAGATACGCAGTATTTT.

This clone appeared a few times. J is TRBJ2-7 and V is TRBV7-3; D ambiguous. The V gene's germline CDR1 is SGHTA and CDR2 FQGTGA. This CDR3 has 15 amino acids. Between the trimmed V and J ends, which lost 0 bases and 3 bases, there was a span of 12 bases. CDR3 in DNA: TGTGCCAGCAGCTTAACCGGTGCTACCTACTACGAGCAGTACTTC. This codes for CASSLTGATYYEQYF.

The V gene is TRBV4-1, the J gene TRBJ2-3, with 10 positions matching TRBD1. The junction had 8 bases not matched to a gene; V was cut back by 4 bases and J by 4 bases. The V gene's germline CDR1 is MGHRA and CDR2 YSYEKL. The CDR3 consists of 16 residues. CDR3 nucleotides: TGCGCCAGCAGCCCAGGCGGGACAGGGGATTCAGATACGCAGTATTTT. This sequence encodes CASSPGGTGDSDTQYF.

The chain uses TRBV5-1 and TRBJ2-3; weak D call: TRBD1 (6 bases). Germline values: CDR1 SGHRS, CDR2 YFSETQ. CDR3 length equals 12 residues. Trimming pared 5 bases from V and 6 bases from J, leaving 10 bases between. The CDR3, as DNA: TGCGCCAGCAGTCCCGGACAGGATACGCAGTATTTT. Translating gives CASSPGQDTQYF.

This chain connects TRBV6-1 to TRBJ2-1; TRBD2 aligns across 12 bases. After removal of 2 bases from V and 0 bases from J, the junction contained 5 bases not matched to a gene. The CDR3 sequence is 18 residues long. Germline-derived CDR1 and CDR2 are MNHNS and SASEGT. CDR3 sequence (DNA): TGTGCCAGCAGTGAACTAGCGGGAGGGCCCAGCTCCTACAATGAGCAGTTCTTC. Translated, it gives CASSELAGGPSSYNEQFF.

V gene TRBV28 combines with J gene TRBJ1-5, with 8 bases lining up with TRBD1. Germline values: CDR1 MDHEN, CDR2 SYDVKM. Trimming took 6 bases from V and 7 from J; bases not matched to a gene: 8. The CDR3 contains 14 residues. CDR3 DNA sequence: TGTGCCAGCAGCGCGGACAGGGTGGGGCAGCCCCAGCATTTT. Translating gives CASSADRVGQPQHF.

The chain employs TRBV5-5 and TRBJ2-7, with 12 nucleotides matching TRBD2. The J segment lost 2 bases and the V segment lost 2 bases, leaving 8 bases of the junction unmatched. This CDR3 is built from 17 residues. Germline V gene lookup returns CDR1 SGHKS and CDR2 YYEKEE (reference sequence). CDR3 loop: CASSLGGASGRAYEQYF. For the CDR3, the DNA is TGTGCCAGCAGCTTAGGAGGGGCTAGCGGGAGGGCCTACGAGCAGTACTTC.

V gene TRBV7-2 combines with J gene TRBJ2-5; TRBD2 is a possible D gene (5 bases). V lost 4 bases and J 3 bases, leaving 9 bases between the germline ends. The germline V gene encodes CDR1 SGHTA and CDR2 FQGNSA. The CDR3 runs 13 residues. The CDR3 loop reads CASSWIGEETQYF. The CDR3 DNA reads as TGTGCCAGCAGCTGGATCGGGGAAGAGACCCAGTACTTC. The full variable domain, in which reference TRBV7-2 and TRBJ2-5 provide the parts outside the CDR3, is GAGVSQSPSNKVTEKGKDVELRCDPISGHTALYWYRQSLGQGLEFLIYFQGNSAPDKSGLPSDRFSAERTGGSVSTLTIQRTQQEDSAVYLCASSWIGEETQYFGPGTRLLVL.